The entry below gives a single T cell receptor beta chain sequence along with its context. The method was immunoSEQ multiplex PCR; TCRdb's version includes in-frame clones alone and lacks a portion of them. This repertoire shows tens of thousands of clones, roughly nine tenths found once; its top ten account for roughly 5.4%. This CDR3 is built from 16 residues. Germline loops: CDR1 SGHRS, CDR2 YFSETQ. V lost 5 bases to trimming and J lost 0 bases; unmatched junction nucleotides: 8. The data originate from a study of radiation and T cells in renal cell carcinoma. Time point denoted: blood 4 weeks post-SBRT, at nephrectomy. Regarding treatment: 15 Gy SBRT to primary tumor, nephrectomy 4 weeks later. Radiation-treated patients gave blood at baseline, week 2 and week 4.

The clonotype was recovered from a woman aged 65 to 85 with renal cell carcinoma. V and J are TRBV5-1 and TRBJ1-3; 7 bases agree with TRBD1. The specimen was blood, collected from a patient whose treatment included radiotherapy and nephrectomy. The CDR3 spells CASSSTGATSGNTIYF. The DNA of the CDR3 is TGCGCCAGCAGTTCAACAGGGGCCACCTCTGGAAACACCATATATTTT. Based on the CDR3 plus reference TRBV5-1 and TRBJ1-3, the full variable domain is KAGVTQTPRYLIKTRGQQVTLSCSPISGHRSVSWYQQTPGQGLQFLFEYFSETQRNKGNFPGRFSGRQFSNSRSEMNVSTLELGDSALYLCASSSTGATSGNTIYFGEGSWLTVV.